This T cell receptor beta chain was captured in a study of shared clonotypes between healthy human individuals. Study at large: Each donor had three CD4 naive, three CD4 memory, two CD8 naive and one CD8 memory plate.

Germline-derived CDR1 and CDR2 are SGHAT and FQNNGV. With 7 bases removed from V and 8 bases from J, the gap between germline ends came to 20 bases. CDR3 length: 14 amino acids. TCRdb's copy holds only in-frame clones and misses some; the assay was immunoSEQ multiplex PCR. The sample lists about 2.4 million clones, just over 90% seen once, with about 0.13% in the top ten. The V gene is TRBV11-2, the J gene TRBJ1-2; no clear D. The receptor was isolated from a young man in good health. The sequenced material came from naive CD4+ T cells sorted from blood. The subset here: CD45RA+ positively selected. CDR3 sequence: CASKPNLGQWGYTF. CDR3 sequence (DNA): TGTGCCAGCAAGCCCAACCTCGGGCAATGGGGCTACACCTTC.